The sequence of this TCR beta chain was determined in a study of T cell repertoires in cytomegalovirus infection. Study-level background: Public TCR beta signatures were indicative of both CMV infection and a matching HLA type.

Germline lookup yields CDR1 MDHEN and CDR2 SYDVKM. With 3 bases removed from V and 3 bases from J, the gap between germline ends came to 5 bases. This CDR3 region has 12 residues. In this sample, this clonotype turned up many times. TCRdb called the reads again in MiXCR, with one record for every CDR3 protein. The profile shows 150,000 to 200,000 distinct CDR3 sequences, approximately 9.6% of them singletons. The TCR sequence derives from a human donor in good health (CMV status not recorded). Some clones in this sample may be carry-over from other donors' samples. The chain is built from TRBV28 and TRBJ2-5; no reliable D call. What was sequenced was PBMCs. CDR3 sequence reads: CASSLNKETQYF. CDR3 coding DNA: TGTGCCAGCAGTTTGAATAAAGAGACCCAGTACTTC.